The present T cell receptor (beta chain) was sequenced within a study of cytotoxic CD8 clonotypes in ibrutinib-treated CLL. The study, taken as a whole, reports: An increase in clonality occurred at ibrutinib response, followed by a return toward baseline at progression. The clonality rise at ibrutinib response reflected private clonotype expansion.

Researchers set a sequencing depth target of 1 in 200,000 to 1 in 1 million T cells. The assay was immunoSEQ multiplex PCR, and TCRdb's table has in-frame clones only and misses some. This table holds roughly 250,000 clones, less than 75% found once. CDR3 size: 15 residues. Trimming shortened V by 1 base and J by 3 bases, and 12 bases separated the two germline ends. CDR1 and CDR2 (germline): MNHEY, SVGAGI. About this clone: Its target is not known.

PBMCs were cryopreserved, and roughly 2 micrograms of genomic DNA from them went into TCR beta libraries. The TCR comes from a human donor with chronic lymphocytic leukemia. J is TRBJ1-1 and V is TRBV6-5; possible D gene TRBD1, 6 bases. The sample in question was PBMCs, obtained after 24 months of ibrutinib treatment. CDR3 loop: CASSYYREFYTEAFF. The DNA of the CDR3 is TGTGCCAGCAGTTACTACAGGGAGTTCTACACTGAAGCTTTCTTT.